Below are 3 T cell receptor beta chains sequenced from a single sample in a study of blood T cell repertoires in COVID-19. The table came from immunoSEQ multiplex PCR; TCRdb's copy has only in-frame clones and leaves some out. The sample holds more than 200,000 clones; roughly 80% are singletons and the top ten take around 4%. Sample: peripheral blood. These TCRs come from a man in his sixties with acute or convalescent COVID-19.

Only a few counts were recorded for this clone. The chain employs TRBV6-5 and TRBJ1-1; 9 bases agree with TRBD1. The CDR3 is 14 amino acids. Unmatched junction bases numbered 6, after V lost 6 bases and J lost 4 bases. Germline V gives CDR1 MNHEY, CDR2 SVGAGI. The DNA for the CDR3 is TGTGCCAGCAGGTCGGACAGGGGTGGCACTGAAGCTTTCTTT. Protein: CASRSDRGGTEAFF.

The CDR3, as DNA: TGTGCCAGCGGTAGACAGGACCTTAGAGATGAGCAGTACTTC. Its translation is CASGRQDLRDEQYF. The rearrangement links TRBV2 to TRBJ2-7, with D possibly TRBD1 on 6 matching bases. Trimming pared 8 bases from V and 7 bases from J, leaving 21 bases between. CDR1 and CDR2 from the germline V gene are SNHLY and FYNNEI. The CDR3 loop spans 14 amino acids. The full variable domain, with the rest looked up from reference TRBV2 and TRBJ2-7, is EPEVTQTPSHQVTQMGQEVILRCVPISNHLYFYWYRQILGQKVEFLVSFYNNEISEKSEIFDDQFSVERPDGSNFTLKIRSTKLEDSAMYFCASGRQDLRDEQYFGPGTRLTVT.

This clone has only a few counts. V and J are TRBV5-6 and TRBJ2-2; 11 bases line up with TRBD2. Losses at the gene ends were 1 base for V and 5 bases for J; bases not matched to a gene: 1. The CDR3 totals 15 residues. Germline CDR1 SGHDT, CDR2 YYEEEE. CDR3 nucleotides: TGTGCCAGCAGCTTGCCTAGCGGGGGGACCGGGGAGCTGTTTTTT. It translates to CASSLPSGGTGELFF.